This TCR beta chain was sequenced in a study of lymphopenia after photon versus proton radiotherapy. Only in-frame clones appear in the TCRdb table, and some are missing; sequencing was by immunoSEQ multiplex PCR. The table includes approximately 80,000 clones, more than 70% detected once. Of note for this clone: The antigen remains unidentified.

Study-wide points: Relative stability marked proton patients; photon patients lost diversity and naive cells.

The specimen comprised peripheral blood, sampled from a patient treated with proton-based radiotherapy. The receptor's source is a man aged 60 to 75 with pancreatic cancer.

DNA for the CDR3: TGTGCCAGCAGTTCAAGGGGTACAGGAAACACTGAAGCTTTCTTT. Translated: CASSSRGTGNTEAFF. J is TRBJ1-1 and V is TRBV28; possible D gene TRBD1, 5 bases. There are 15 residues in the CDR3. Trimming removed 4 bases from V and 2 bases from J, with 14 bases in between. Germline CDR1 is MDHEN and CDR2 is SYDVKM.